This T cell receptor (beta chain) was found in a study of T-cell memory formation after mild COVID-19. Study results and caveats: Whether day 37 second-wave clones are SARS-CoV-2-specific was not confirmed. CD4/CD8 balance held among clones contracting day 15 to 85, and later expanders leaned CD4+. Clones which contracted sat mainly in CM and EM if CD4+, and in EMRA if CD8+. Some clones that responded turned up in pre-infection memory, which suggests that cross-reactive memory joined in.

The CDR3 spans 16 residues. Trimming removed 0 bases from V and 3 bases from J; junction bases left unmatched: 8. Per the germline V gene, CDR1 is SEHNR and CDR2 is FQNEAQ (reference sequence). About this clonotype: Its antigen is currently unknown.

TCRdb passed the 5' RACE reads through MiXCR, listing each CDR3 protein once. The sample has about 560,000 distinct CDR3 sequences; around 16% are singletons. The sample comprised PBMCs or a T cell subset sorted from them (not recorded which). The sequence came from an adult woman who had mild COVID-19 (a few samples of this study predate the infection). Cell type and time point are not known. The chain employs TRBV7-9 and TRBJ2-7; 7 bases are a match to TRBD1. The CDR3 spells CASSLATGTVGYEQYF. Written as DNA, the CDR3 is TGTGCCAGCAGCTTAGCTACCGGGACAGTAGGCTACGAGCAGTACTTC.